This T cell receptor beta chain derives from a study of HIV-infected children after antiretroviral therapy interruption. Overall study: EBV and CMV exposure was recorded in most children. Weeks 0, 48 and 150 were sampled under continuous treatment.

The CDR3 length is 15 residues. Germline-derived CDR1 and CDR2 are DFQATT and SNEGSKA (reference sequence). J gave up 6 bases and V 7 bases, and 13 bases lay outside the gene matches. Unique molecular identifiers were included in an RNA-based 3' RACE TCR library. In TCRdb, the 3' RACE reads were re-called with MiXCR into one record per CDR3 protein. The sample has 40,000 to 55,000 distinct CDR3 sequences, roughly 4.5% seen once. Sample treatment: PENTA 11 planned treatment interruption arm or continuous ART arm. Participants had taken at least three-drug ART for at least 24 weeks. This clonotype was seen repeatedly, ten times or more.

This chain uses TRBV20-1 with TRBJ2-1, with 9 bases identical to TRBD2. The TCR comes from a pool of human donors with HIV. The sample here was CD45RA+ CD4+ T cells from PBMCs, pooled from several time points, taken from a donor given antiretroviral therapy, either interrupted or continuous. Subset noted: naive CD4+ CD45RA+ CD45RO- T cells. The CDR3 here is CSGAEGGGAPNEQFF. The CDR3 nucleotides are TGCAGTGGCGCAGAGGGCGGGGGGGCACCCAATGAGCAGTTCTTC.